This T cell receptor (beta chain) originates from a study of CD8+ T cells in alopecia areata. Whole-study results and caveats: Links between baseline CD8+ expansion and response need larger treated cohorts. Clonality was higher in lesional than normal scalp, especially in alopecia totalis/universalis.

Note on this clone: The target antigen is unknown.

TCR sequencing used cDNA made by reverse transcription of extracted RNA. Using immunoSEQ multiplex PCR, the repertoire was profiled, and TCRdb retains in-frame clones only, with some absent. The profile shows about 210,000 clones, roughly 40% of them singletons. Treatment specified: oral pan-JAK inhibitor, 5-10 mg twice daily. The TCR comes from a human donor with alopecia areata. Source: CD4+ T cells sorted from blood, taken at roughly week 36, from a patient treated with tofacitinib.

CDR3 sequence (DNA): TGTGCCAGCTCACCCTCCCGGACAGGGTTCACTGAAGCTTTCTTT. It is translated as CASSPSRTGFTEAFF. The gene calls are TRBV18 and TRBJ1-1; 8 nucleotides agree with TRBD1. The CDR3 totals 15 residues. V was clipped by 3 bases and J by 4 bases; unmatched bases: 7. From germline, CDR1 is KGHSH and CDR2 LQKENI. Looking up the rest from reference TRBV18 and TRBJ1-1 gives the full variable domain: NAGVMQNPRHLVRRRGQEARLRCSPMKGHSHVYWYRQLPEEGLKFMVYLQKENIIDESGMPKERFSAEFPKEGPSILRIQQVVRGDSAAYFCASSPSRTGFTEAFFGQGTRLTVV.